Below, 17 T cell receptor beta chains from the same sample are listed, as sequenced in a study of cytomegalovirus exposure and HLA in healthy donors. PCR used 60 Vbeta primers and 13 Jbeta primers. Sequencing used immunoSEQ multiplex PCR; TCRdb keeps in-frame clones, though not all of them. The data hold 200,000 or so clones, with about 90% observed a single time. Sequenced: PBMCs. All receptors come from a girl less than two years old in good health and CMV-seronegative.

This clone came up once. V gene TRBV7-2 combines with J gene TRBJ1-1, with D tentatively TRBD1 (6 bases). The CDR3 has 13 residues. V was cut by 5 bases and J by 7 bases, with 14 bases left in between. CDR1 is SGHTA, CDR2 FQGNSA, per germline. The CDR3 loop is CASSGQGPSEAFF. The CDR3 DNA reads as TGTGCCAGCAGCGGGCAGGGGCCGAGTGAAGCTTTCTTT.

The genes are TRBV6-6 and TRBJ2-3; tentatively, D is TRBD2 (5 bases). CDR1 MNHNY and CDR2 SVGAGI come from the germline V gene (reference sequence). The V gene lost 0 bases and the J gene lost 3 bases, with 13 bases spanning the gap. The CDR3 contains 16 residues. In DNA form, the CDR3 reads TGTGCCAGCAGTTACTCAGCCGGGGTTGTGACAGATACGCAGTATTTT. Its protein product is CASSYSAGVVTDTQYF.

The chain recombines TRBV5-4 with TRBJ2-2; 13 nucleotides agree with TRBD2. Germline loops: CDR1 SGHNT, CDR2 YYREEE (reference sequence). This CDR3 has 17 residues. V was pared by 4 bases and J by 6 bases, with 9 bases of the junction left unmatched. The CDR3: CASSLGTSGGAPGELFF. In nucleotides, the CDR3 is TGTGCCAGCAGCCTTGGTACTAGCGGGGGGGCCCCCGGGGAGCTGTTTTTT.

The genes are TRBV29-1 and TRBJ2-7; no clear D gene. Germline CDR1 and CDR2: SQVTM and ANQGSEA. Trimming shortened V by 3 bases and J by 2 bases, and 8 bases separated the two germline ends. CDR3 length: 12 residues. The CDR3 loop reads CSVEQEPYEQYF. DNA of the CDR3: TGCAGCGTTGAGCAGGAACCCTACGAGCAGTACTTC.

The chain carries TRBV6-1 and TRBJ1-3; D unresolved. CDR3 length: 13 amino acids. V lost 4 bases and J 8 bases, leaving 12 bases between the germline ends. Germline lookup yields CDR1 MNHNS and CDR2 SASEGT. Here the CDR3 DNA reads TGTGCCAGCAGTGCAGGTCTGTGGGACACCATATATTTT. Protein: CASSAGLWDTIYF.

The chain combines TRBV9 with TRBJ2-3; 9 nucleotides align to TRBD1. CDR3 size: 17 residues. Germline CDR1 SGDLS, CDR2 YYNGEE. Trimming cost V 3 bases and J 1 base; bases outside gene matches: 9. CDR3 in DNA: TGTGCCAGCAGCGAAAGGGACAGGGTTTGGGGCACAGATACGCAGTATTTT. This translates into CASSERDRVWGTDTQYF.

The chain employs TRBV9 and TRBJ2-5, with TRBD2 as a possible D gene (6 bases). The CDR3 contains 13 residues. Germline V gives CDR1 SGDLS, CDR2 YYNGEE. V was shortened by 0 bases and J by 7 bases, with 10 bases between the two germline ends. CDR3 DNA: TGTGCCAGCAGCGTAGGCGGGGAGGTGACCCAGTACTTC. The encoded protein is CASSVGGEVTQYF.

The CDR3, as DNA: TGTGCCAGCAGCTTGGGGGGGCGCGGTGAAGCTTTCTTT. Translating it yields CASSLGGRGEAFF. The V and J genes are TRBV5-6 and TRBJ1-1; perhaps TRBD1 as D (6 bases). V was trimmed by 0 bases and J by 7 bases, leaving 10 bases between them. The CDR3 is 13 residues long. CDR1 is SGHDT and CDR2 is YYEEEE in the germline V gene.

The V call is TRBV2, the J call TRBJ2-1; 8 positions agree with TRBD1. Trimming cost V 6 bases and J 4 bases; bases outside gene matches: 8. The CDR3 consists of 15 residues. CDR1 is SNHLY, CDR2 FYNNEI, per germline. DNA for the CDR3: TGTGCCAGCAGCGTGACAGGGGAAAAGTACAATGAGCAGTTCTTC. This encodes CASSVTGEKYNEQFF.

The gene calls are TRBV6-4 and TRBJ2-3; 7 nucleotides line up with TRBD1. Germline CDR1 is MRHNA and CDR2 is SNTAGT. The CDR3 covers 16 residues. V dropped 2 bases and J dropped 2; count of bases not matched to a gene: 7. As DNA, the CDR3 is TGTGCCAGCAGTGACCTTACAGGGGCCGTCACAGATACGCAGTATTTT. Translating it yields CASSDLTGAVTDTQYF.

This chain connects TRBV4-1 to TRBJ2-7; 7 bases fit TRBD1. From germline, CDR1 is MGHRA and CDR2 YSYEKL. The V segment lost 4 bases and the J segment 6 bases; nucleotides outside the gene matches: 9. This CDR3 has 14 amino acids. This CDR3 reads CASSLTTGNSEQYF. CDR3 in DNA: TGCGCCAGCAGCCTTACGACAGGGAACAGCGAGCAGTACTTC.

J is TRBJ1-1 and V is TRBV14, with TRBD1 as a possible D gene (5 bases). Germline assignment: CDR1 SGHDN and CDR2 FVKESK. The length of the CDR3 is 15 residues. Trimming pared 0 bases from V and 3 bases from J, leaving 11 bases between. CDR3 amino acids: CASSQDILGDTEAFF. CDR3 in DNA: TGTGCCAGCAGCCAAGATATCCTAGGGGACACTGAAGCTTTCTTT.

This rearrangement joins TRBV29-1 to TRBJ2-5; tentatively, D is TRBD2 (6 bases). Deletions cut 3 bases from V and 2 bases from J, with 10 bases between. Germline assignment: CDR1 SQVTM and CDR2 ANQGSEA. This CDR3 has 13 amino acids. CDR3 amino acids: CSVDAGIQETQYF. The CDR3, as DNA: TGCAGCGTTGATGCGGGGATACAAGAGACCCAGTACTTC.

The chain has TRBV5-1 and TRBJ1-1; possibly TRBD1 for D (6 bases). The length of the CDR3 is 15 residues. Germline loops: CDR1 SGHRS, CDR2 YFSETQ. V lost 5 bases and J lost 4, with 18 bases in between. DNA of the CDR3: TGCGCCAGCAGAAATACAGGGTCACGAGGCACTGAAGCTTTCTTT. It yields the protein CASRNTGSRGTEAFF.

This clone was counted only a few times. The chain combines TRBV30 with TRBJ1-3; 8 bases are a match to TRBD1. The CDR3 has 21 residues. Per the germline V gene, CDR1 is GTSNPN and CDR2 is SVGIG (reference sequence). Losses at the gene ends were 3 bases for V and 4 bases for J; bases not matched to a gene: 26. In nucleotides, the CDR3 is TGTGCCTGGAGCGCTCGACGACAATCCCTTTCCGGGACAGGAGCAGGAAACACCATATATTTT. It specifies CAWSARRQSLSGTGAGNTIYF.

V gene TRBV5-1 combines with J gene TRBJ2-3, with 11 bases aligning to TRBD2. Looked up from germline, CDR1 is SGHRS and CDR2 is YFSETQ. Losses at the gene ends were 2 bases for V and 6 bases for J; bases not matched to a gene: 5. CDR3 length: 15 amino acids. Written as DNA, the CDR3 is TGCGCCAGCAGCTTTAGCGGGAGGGTGACCGATACGCAGTATTTT. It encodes CASSFSGRVTDTQYF.

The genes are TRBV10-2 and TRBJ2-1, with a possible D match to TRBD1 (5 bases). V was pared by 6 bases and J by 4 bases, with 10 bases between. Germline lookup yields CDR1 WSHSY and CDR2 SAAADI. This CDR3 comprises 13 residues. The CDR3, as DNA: TGCGCCAGCAGCCTCGACAGATACAATGAGCAGTTCTTC. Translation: CASSLDRYNEQFF.